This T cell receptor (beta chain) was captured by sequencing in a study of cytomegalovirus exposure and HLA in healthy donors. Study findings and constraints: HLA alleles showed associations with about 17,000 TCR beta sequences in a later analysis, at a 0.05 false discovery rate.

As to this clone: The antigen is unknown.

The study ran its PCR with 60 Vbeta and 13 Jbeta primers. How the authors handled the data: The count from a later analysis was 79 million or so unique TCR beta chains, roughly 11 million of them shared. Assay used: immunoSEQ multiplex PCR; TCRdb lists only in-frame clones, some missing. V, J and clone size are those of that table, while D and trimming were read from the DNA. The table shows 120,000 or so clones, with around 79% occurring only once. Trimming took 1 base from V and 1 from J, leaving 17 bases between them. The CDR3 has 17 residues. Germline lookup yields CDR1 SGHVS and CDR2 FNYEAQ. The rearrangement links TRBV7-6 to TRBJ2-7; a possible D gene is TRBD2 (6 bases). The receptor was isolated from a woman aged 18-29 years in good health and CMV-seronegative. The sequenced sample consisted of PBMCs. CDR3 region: CASSLELGGTQSYEQYF. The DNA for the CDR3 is TGTGCCAGCAGCTTAGAGCTGGGCGGGACCCAGTCCTACGAGCAGTACTTC.